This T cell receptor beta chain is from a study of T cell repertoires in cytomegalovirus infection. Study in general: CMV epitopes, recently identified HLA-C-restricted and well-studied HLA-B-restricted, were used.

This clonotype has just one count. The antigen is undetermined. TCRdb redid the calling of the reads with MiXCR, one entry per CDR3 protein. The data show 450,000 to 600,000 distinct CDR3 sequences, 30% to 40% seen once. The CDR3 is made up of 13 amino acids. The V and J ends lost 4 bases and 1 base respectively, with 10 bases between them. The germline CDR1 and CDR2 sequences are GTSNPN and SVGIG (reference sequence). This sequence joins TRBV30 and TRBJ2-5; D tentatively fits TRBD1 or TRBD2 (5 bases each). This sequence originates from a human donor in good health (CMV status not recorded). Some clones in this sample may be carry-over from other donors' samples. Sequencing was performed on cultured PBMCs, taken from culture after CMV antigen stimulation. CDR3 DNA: TGTGCCTGGAAGTTCGGGGCCCAAGAGACCCAGTACTTC. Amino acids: CAWKFGAQETQYF. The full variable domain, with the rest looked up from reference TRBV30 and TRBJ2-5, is SQTIHQWPATLVQPVGSPLSLECTVEGTSNPNLYWYRQAAGRGLQLLFYSVGIGQISSEVPQNLSASRPQDRQFILSSKKLLLSDSGFYLCAWKFGAQETQYFGPGTRLLVL.